This TCR beta chain stems from a study of blood T cell repertoires in COVID-19 (dated by TCRdb to between 2020 and 2021). Regarding the complete study: Collaborator samples came from the United States, Italy and Spain and covered acute and convalescent phases of COVID-19. Subjects who had been exposed to COVID-19, were actively infected with it, or had recovered from it provided the deeply sampled blood TCRbeta repertoires that made up the dataset. The prospective study material was composed of cDNA or gDNA derived from T cells, B-cell-depleted T cells, or PBMCs. The repertoires were released in a freely available public database meant as a resource for research on the immune response to SARS-CoV-2. The samples were drawn from two sources: the first 160 participants of the ongoing ImmuneRACE study, and over 1,000 subjects contributed by 6 global collaborators. A de-identified subject ID, COVID-19 status, age in years and sex were almost always included in the sample metadata. Where HLA class I and class II types were available, the types were taken from metadata supplied by the sample provider, not from assay-based typing.

The research as a whole found: How much clinical and demographic metadata was included differed by source and by participant, and the metadata was provided uncurated.

The immunoSEQ Assay, a bias-controlled multiplex PCR, was used to amplify TCRbeta CDR3 regions from genomic DNA. Under the source paper's analysis protocol: Nucleated cell counts per sample were estimated from amplification of reference gene primers within the assay. Sequence reads were collapsed and filtered to measure the absolute abundance of every unique TCRbeta CDR3 rearrangement. For each sample, productive Simpson clonality was calculated by taking the square root of Simpson's diversity index across productive rearrangements. TCRdb stores this immuneACCESS table with in-frame sequences only. Part of the clones is absent; in the studies checked, under half of the shortfall reflects unresolved V genes, and no reason is known for the rest. V, J and clone size are those of that table, while D and trimming were read from the DNA. The sample profile shows 250,000 to 300,000 clones; approximately 91% of them were found once. Of the sample, roughly 2.1% is held by the ten largest clones.

Collaborating institutions collected whole blood in K2EDTA tubes following their own protocols. Collaborator samples were shipped for TCRbeta analysis as frozen whole blood, isolated PBMCs, or DNA extracted from either sample type. Comment on this clone: Its cognate antigen has yet to be identified. Base qualities were left out, and no much larger clone turns up one base away.

From a lookup of the germline V gene, CDR1 and CDR2 are MNHEY and SVGAGI. At the junction V is shortened by 6 bases and J by 0 bases; bases outside the gene matches: 5. Inclusive of the bounding cysteine and phenylalanine, the CDR3 is 15 residues long. The entry retains the CDR3 DNA only, 45 bases that are in frame from base 1. The chain links TRBV6-5 with TRBJ1-5, with 7 middle bases fitting TRBD1. Material for sequencing was peripheral blood. This sequence was found in a man in his fifties with acute or convalescent COVID-19. The nucleotide sequence reads as follows: TGTGCCAGCAGACAGGGGTGGGATAGCAATCAGCCCCAGCATTTT. The resulting protein is CASRQGWDSNQPQHF.